Below are 3 T cell receptor beta chains sequenced from a single sample in a study of blood T cell repertoires in COVID-19. Repertoires were generated with immunoSEQ multiplex PCR, while TCRdb's copy carries only in-frame clones and drops some. This table has some 120,000 clones, over 80% appearing once. The sample taken for sequencing was peripheral blood. The receptors come from a man aged 25-45 years with acute or convalescent COVID-19.

The chain couples TRBV2 to TRBJ1-5; TRBD1 aligns across 7 bases. Germline-derived CDR1 and CDR2 are SNHLY and FYNNEI. The CDR3 totals 13 residues. The junction had 3 bases not matched to a gene; V was cut back by 8 bases and J by 2 bases. The CDR3 nucleotides read TGTGCCAGCCGGGACAGCCGCAATCAGCCCCAGCATTTT. Translating it yields CASRDSRNQPQHF.

This clone has only a few counts. The V and J genes are TRBV27 and TRBJ1-5; perhaps TRBD1 as D (5 bases). Germline V gene sequence: CDR1 MNHEY, CDR2 SMNVEV (reference sequence). The CDR3 is 16 residues long. Trimming pared 0 bases from V and 7 bases from J, leaving 16 bases between. This CDR3 is CASSLSHSGLYQPQHF. The CDR3 nucleotides read TGTGCCAGCAGTTTATCACATTCAGGGTTATACCAGCCCCAGCATTTT.

J is TRBJ2-7 and V is TRBV4-3; 13 bases match TRBD2. The V and J ends lost 4 bases and 4 bases, in that order; junction bases with no gene match: 7. The CDR3 sequence is 16 residues long. From germline, CDR1 is LGHNA and CDR2 YSLEER. The DNA for the CDR3 is TGCGCCAGCAGCCCCACTAGCGGGGGGGCCGGTTACGAGCAGTACTTC. Translating it yields CASSPTSGGAGYEQYF.